This entry is about one T cell receptor beta chain. Assay used: immunoSEQ multiplex PCR; TCRdb lists only in-frame clones, some missing. The table includes tens of thousands of clones, about 88% detected once. This sample was included in a study of control samples from healthy donors and cancer patients. V dropped 3 bases and J dropped 4 bases, with 14 bases sitting between them. Germline CDR1 reads DFQATT; CDR2 reads SNEGSKA (reference sequence). This CDR3 has 14 residues. The sample consisted of blood. The chain carries TRBV20-1 and TRBJ2-3, with a weak D call TRBD2 (6 bases). This receptor was taken from a woman between 50 and 59 years old in good health. The CDR3 sequence is CSASPPLAADTQYF. The CDR3 bases are TGCAGTGCTAGTCCACCACTAGCTGCAGATACGCAGTATTTT.